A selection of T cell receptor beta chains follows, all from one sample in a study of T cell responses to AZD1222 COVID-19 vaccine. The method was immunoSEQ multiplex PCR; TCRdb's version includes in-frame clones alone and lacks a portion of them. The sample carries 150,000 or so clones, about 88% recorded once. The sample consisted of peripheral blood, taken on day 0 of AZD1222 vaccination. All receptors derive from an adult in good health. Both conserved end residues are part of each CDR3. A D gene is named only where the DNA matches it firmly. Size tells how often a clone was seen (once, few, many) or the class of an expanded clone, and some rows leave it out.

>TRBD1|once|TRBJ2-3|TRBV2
CAIYAGTVKTDTQYF
TGTGCCATTTACGCCGGGACAGTAAAAACAGATACGCAGTATTTT
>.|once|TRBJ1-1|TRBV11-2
CASSLNEGTEAFF
TGTGCCAGCAGCTTAAATGAGGGCACTGAAGCTTTCTTT
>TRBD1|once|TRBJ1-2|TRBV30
CAWSPAGGQGYGYTF
TGTGCCTGGAGTCCAGCAGGGGGCCAGGGCTATGGCTACACCTTC
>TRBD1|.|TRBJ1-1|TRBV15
CATSREDRTEAFF
TGTGCCACCAGCAGAGAGGACAGGACTGAAGCTTTCTTT
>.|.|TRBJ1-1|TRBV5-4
CASSLEVSSPAAFF
TGTGCCAGCAGCTTGGAAGTTTCGTCACCCGCAGCTTTCTTT
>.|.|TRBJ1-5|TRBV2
CASSVEYSNQPQHF
TGTGCCAGCAGTGTAGAGTATAGCAATCAGCCCCAGCATTTT
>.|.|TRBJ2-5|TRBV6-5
CASRGSAGSGTQYF
TGTGCCAGCAGGGGATCGGCAGGGTCTGGGACCCAGTACTTC
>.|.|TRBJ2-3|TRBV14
CASSQLSPGHADTQYF
TGTGCCAGCAGCCAGTTGTCCCCCGGGCATGCCGATACGCAGTATTTT
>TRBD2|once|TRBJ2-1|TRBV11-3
CASSKSSGRTSNNEQFF
TGTGCCAGCAGCAAAAGTAGCGGGAGGACTAGCAACAATGAGCAGTTCTTC
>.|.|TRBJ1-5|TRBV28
CASIWGGHSNQPQHF
TGTGCCAGCATCTGGGGGGGCCATAGCAATCAGCCCCAGCATTTT
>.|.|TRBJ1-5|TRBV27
CASSLIYSNQPQHF
TGTGCCAGCTCTCTGATTTATAGCAATCAGCCCCAGCATTTT
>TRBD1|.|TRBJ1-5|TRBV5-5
CASSLGTGGLSPQHF
TGTGCCAGCAGCTTGGGGACAGGGGGCCTATCGCCCCAGCATTTT
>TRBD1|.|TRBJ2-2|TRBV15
CATEQGAVAGELFF
TGTGCCACCGAACAGGGGGCAGTCGCCGGGGAGCTGTTTTTT
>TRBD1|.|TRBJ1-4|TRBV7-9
CASSLKTGVLGTNEKLFF
TGTGCCAGCAGCTTAAAAACAGGGGTTTTGGGGACTAATGAAAAACTGTTTTTT
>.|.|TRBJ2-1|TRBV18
CASSPGLQYNEQFF
TGTGCCAGCTCACCCGGCCTACAATACAATGAGCAGTTCTTC
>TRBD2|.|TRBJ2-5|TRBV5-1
CASSFSGVETQYF
TGCGCCAGCAGCTTTAGCGGGGTAGAGACCCAGTACTTC
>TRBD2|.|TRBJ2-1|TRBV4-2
CASSQEGATSGRVNEQFF
TGTGCCAGCAGCCAAGAAGGCGCGACTAGCGGGAGGGTGAATGAGCAGTTCTTC
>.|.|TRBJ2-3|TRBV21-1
CASSGFHPHRDRNTDTQYF
TGTGCCAGCAGCGGGTTCCATCCCCACAGGGACCGTAACACAGATACGCAGTATTTT
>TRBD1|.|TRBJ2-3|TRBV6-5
CAGGDRGAEDTQYF
TGTGCCGGGGGTGACAGGGGCGCCGAAGATACGCAGTATTTT
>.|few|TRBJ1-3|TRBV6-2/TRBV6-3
CASSYSTGGGNTIYF
TGTGCCAGCAGTTACTCGACCGGGGGTGGAAACACCATATATTTT
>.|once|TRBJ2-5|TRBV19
CASSGSGRGQETQYF
TGTGCCAGTAGTGGGTCGGGGCGGGGCCAAGAGACCCAGTACTTC
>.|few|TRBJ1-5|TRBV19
CASSTFGPRGNQPQHF
TGTGCCAGTAGTACGTTCGGGCCTAGGGGCAATCAGCCCCAGCATTTT
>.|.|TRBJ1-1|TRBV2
CASSEAGVQGGFNTEAFF
TGTGCCAGCAGTGAAGCCGGTGTACAGGGAGGTTTTAACACTGAAGCTTTCTTT
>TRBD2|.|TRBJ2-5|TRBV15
CATSRVSGGQETQYF
TGTGCCACCAGCAGAGTTAGCGGGGGCCAAGAGACCCAGTACTTC
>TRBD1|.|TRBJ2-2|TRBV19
CASNGDRDTGELFF
TGTGCCAGTAATGGGGACAGGGACACCGGGGAGCTGTTTTTT
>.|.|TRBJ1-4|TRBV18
CASSPRQNNEKLFF
TGTGCCAGCTCACCACGTCAGAATAATGAAAAACTGTTTTTT
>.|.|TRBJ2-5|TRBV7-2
CASSHINEETQYF
TGTGCCAGCAGCCATATAAACGAAGAGACCCAGTACTTC
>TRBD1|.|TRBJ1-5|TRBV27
CASSQQGRGEPQHF
TGTGCCAGCAGTCAACAGGGGAGAGGGGAGCCCCAGCATTTT
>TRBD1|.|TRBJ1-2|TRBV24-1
CATSATRDRERGYTF
TGTGCCACCAGTGCCACCCGAGACAGGGAACGCGGCTACACCTTC
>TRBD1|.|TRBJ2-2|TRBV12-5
CASGSGTGYTGELFF
TGTGCTAGTGGCTCCGGGACAGGATATACCGGGGAGCTGTTTTTT
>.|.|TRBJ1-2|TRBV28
CASSPGSRGYTF
TGTGCCAGCAGTCCCGGGTCGAGGGGCTACACCTTC
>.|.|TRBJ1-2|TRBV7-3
CASSPLGRRDYGYTF
TGTGCCAGCAGCCCACTTGGGAGACGAGACTATGGCTACACCTTC
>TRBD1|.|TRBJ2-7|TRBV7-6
CASSFGTGSSYEQYF
TGTGCCAGCAGCTTTGGGACAGGGAGCTCCTACGAGCAGTACTTC
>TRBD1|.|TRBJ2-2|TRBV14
CASSHADRGDTGELFF
TGTGCCAGCAGCCACGCGGACAGGGGGGACACCGGGGAGCTGTTTTTT
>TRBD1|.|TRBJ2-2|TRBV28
CASNEQGARITGELFF
TGTGCCAGCAACGAACAGGGGGCGCGTATCACCGGGGAGCTGTTTTTT
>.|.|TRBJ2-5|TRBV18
CASSPPGGSRTQYF
TGTGCCAGCTCACCACCGGGGGGTTCTAGGACCCAGTACTTC
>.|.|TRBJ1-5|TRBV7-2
CASSLVEAQPQHF
TGTGCCAGCAGCCTAGTGGAGGCTCAGCCCCAGCATTTT